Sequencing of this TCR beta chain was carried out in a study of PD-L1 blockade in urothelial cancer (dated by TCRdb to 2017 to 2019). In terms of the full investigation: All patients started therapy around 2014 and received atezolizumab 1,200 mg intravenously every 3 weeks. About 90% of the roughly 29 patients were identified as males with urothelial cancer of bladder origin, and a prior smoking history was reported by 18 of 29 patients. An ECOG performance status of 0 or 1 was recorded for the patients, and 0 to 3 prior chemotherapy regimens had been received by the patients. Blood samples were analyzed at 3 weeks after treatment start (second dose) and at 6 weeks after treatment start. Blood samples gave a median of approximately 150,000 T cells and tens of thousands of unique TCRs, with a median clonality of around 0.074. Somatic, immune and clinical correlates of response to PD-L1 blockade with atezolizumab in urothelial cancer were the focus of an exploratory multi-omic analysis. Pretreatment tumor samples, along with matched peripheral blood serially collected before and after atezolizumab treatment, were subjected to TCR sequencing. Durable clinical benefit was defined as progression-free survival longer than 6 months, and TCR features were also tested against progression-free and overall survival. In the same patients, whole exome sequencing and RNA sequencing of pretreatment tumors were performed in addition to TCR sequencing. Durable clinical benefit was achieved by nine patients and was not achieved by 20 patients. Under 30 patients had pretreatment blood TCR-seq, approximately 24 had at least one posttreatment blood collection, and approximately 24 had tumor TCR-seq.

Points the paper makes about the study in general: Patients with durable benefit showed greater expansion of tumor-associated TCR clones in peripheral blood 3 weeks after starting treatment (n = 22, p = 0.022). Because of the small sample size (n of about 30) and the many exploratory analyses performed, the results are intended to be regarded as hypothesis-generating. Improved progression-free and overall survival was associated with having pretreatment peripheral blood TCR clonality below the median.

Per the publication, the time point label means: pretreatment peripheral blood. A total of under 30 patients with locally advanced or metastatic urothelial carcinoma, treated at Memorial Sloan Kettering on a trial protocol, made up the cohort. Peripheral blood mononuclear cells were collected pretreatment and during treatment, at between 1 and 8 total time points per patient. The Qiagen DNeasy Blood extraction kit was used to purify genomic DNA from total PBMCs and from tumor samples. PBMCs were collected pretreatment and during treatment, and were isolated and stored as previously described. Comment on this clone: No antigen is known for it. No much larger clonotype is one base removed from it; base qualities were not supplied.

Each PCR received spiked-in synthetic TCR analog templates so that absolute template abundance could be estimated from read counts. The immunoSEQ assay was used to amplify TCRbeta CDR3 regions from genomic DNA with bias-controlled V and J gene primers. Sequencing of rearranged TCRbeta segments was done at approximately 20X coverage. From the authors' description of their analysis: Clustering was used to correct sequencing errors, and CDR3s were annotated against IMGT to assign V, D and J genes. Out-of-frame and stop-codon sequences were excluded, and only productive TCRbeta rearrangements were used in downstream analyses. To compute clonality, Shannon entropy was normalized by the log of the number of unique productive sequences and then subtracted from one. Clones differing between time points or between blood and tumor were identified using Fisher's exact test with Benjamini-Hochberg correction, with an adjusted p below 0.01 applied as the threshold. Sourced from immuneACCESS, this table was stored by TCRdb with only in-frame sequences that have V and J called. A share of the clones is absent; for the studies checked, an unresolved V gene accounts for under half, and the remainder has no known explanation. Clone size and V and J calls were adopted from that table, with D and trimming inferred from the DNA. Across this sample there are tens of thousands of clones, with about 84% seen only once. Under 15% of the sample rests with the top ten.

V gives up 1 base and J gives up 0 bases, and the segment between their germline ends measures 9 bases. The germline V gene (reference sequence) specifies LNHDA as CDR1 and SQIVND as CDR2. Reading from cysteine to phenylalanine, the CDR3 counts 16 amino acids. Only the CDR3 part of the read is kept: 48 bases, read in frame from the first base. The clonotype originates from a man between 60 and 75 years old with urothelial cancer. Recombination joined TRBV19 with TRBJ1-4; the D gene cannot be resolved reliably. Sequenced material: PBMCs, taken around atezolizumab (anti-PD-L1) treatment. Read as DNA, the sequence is TGTGCCAGTAGTATAGGCGGACTGGCAACTAATGAAAAACTGTTTTTT. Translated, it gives CASSIGGLATNEKLFF.